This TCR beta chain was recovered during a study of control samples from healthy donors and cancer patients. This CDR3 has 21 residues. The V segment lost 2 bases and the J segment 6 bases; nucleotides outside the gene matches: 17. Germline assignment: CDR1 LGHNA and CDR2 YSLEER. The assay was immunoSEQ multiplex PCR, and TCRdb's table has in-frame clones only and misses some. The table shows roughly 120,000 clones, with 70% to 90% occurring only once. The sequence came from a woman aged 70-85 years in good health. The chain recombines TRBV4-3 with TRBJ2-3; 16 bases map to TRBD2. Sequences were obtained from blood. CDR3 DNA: TGCGCCAGCAGCCAACCTCCCCGCCCCCCAGGGACTAGCGGGGGGGCGGATACGCAGTATTTT. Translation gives CASSQPPRPPGTSGGADTQYF.